The sample holds a few counts of the clone carrying this TCR beta chain. Its antigen is unidentified. Unique molecular identifiers were present on the cDNA, which also gained a universal primer site by template switching. Via MiXCR, TCRdb re-called the 5' RACE reads, giving one row per CDR3 protein. The sample has just under 650,000 distinct CDR3 sequences; about 7.6% are singletons. This record comes from a study of identical twins. Healthy Caucasians made up all donors. Points from the study as a whole: Conclusions leaned on cross-sectional statistical analysis and did not track the same donors over time. Reduced insertions were recorded for abundant cord blood beta clonotypes, with no such pattern in memory repertoires.

CDR1 and CDR2 from the germline V gene are DFQATT and SNEGSKA (reference sequence). The ends were cut back, 7 bases at V and 5 bases at J, with 14 bases in the middle. The CDR3 totals 12 residues. The same data also contributed to another study, on yellow fever vaccine responses in identical twins.

The V call is TRBV20-1, the J call TRBJ1-1; D remains unclear. The source material was PBMCs. The clonotype originates from a woman between 18 and 29 years old in good health. CDR3 loop: CSGCGSATEAFF. CDR3 DNA: TGCAGTGGCTGTGGATCGGCGACTGAAGCTTTCTTT.